This record covers a single T cell receptor beta chain. V was pared by 1 base and J by 1 base, with 7 bases between. Germline values: CDR1 KGHSH, CDR2 LQKENI. There are 15 residues in the CDR3. These data belong to a study of control samples from healthy donors and cancer patients. The protocol was immunoSEQ multiplex PCR, while the TCRdb copy is restricted to in-frame clones and leaves out a portion. The sample consists of about 16,000 clones, roughly nine tenths of them appearing once. The chain carries TRBV18 and TRBJ2-2; possibly TRBD1 for D (6 bases). The source of this sequence is a man in his 60s with head and neck cancer. The sequenced sample was PBMCs. The CDR3 DNA follows: TGTGCCAGCTCACCACAACAGGGGAACACCGGGGAGCTGTTTTTT. This translates into CASSPQQGNTGELFF.